These 17 T cell receptor beta chains came from one sample sequenced in a study of blood T cells in healthy people across ages (dated by TCRdb to about 2015). The receptor library was made with 5' RACE. Sequencing instrument: Illumina HiSeq 2500. A second PCR of about 6 to 12 cycles was run with a J-beta primer mix and a sample-barcoded 5' primer. TCRdb reanalyzed the raw reads on its own, using fastp at Q25 for trimming and MiXCR for clone calling, and kept in-frame beta chains. Merged by CDR3 protein, the rows form single entries marked with the most common genes and DNA. Within this sample are 750,000 to 1,000,000 distinct CDR3 sequences, with roughly 29% of them counted one time only. The ten largest make up about 10% of the sample. These data were also reused for a study on T cells of mothers and their children.

Sequencing input: blood. These receptors all stem from a woman in her thirties or forties in good health.

V and J are TRBV9 and TRBJ2-7, with D maybe TRBD1 (6 bases). The germline V gene has CDR1 SGDLS and CDR2 YYNGEE. V was pared by 0 bases and J by 3 bases, with 13 bases between. The CDR3 totals 15 residues. The CDR3 DNA is TGTGCCAGCAGCGTAGGGCAGGGGATCATCTACGAGCAGTACTTC. It translates to CASSVGQGIIYEQYF.

Notes on this clonotype: A much larger clone differs by one base, so this may be a read error. The gene calls are TRBV4-1 and TRBJ2-7, with D possibly being TRBD1 (6 bases). V was shortened by 0 bases and J by 7 bases, with 16 bases between the two germline ends. The CDR3 runs to 15 residues. CDR1 is MGHRA, CDR2 YSYEKL, per germline. The CDR3 DNA follows: TGCGCCAGCAGCCAAGAGGGCAGGGGCAGAGGGGAGCAGTACTTC. Translated: CASSQEGRGRGEQYF.

This chain joins TRBV18 and TRBJ1-1; D ambiguous. Between the trimmed V and J ends, which lost 2 bases and 6 bases, there was a span of 10 bases. CDR3 length: 13 residues. CDR1 is KGHSH and CDR2 is LQKENI in the germline V gene. Written as DNA, the CDR3 is TGTGCCAGCTCACCAGGGCAGGACGCTGAAGCTTTCTTT. Translated, it gives CASSPGQDAEAFF.

The chain has TRBV14 and TRBJ2-1; 12 nucleotides line up with TRBD1. V was clipped by 4 bases and J by 8 bases; unmatched bases: 9. This CDR3 is 16 amino acids long. Germline assignment: CDR1 SGHDN and CDR2 FVKESK. The CDR3 loop reads CASSRRSGQGAHEQFF. CDR3 DNA sequence: TGTGCCAGCAGCCGGCGCTCGGGACAGGGGGCACATGAGCAGTTCTTC.

A note on this clonotype: This may arise from a read error, as a much more abundant clone is one base away. The chain uses TRBV7-2 and TRBJ2-7, with D tentatively TRBD1 or TRBD2 (5 bases each). CDR3 length equals 14 residues. Germline-derived CDR1 and CDR2 are SGHTA and FQGNSA. V lost 5 bases and J lost 2, with 13 bases in between. CDR3 amino acids: CASSRDGRPYEQYF. For the CDR3, the DNA is TGTGCCAGCAGCCGGGACGGACGACCCTACGAGCAGTACTTC.

This chain joins TRBV20-1 and TRBJ2-3; possibly TRBD1 or TRBD2 for D (5 bases each). This CDR3 is built from 15 residues. V lost 2 bases to trimming and J lost 6 bases, with 18 bases between them. Per germline, CDR1 DFQATT and CDR2 SNEGSKA (reference sequence). The DNA of the CDR3 is TGCAGTGCTAGACCTCGGGGCCCCCATAGGGATACGCAGTATTTT. Its protein is CSARPRGPHRDTQYF.

The V call is TRBV29-1, the J call TRBJ2-1, with TRBD2 identical over 8 bases. V trimming: 5 bases; J trimming: 8 bases; junction bases outside the gene matches: 5. Germline loops: CDR1 SQVTM, CDR2 ANQGSEA. The CDR3 runs to 12 residues. Here the CDR3 DNA reads TGCAGCGTTAGGACTAGCTCGCATGAGCAGTTCTTC. This encodes CSVRTSSHEQFF.

Comment on this clonotype: An end of the junction does not agree with germline; a read error may underlie this. CDR3: CASSVVEDAQYF. In DNA, the CDR3 is TGTGCCAGCAGCGTAGTCGAAGATGCGCAGTATTTT. The chain links TRBV9 to TRBJ2-3; D not certain. In germline, CDR1 is SGDLS, CDR2 YYNGEE. This CDR3 is built from 12 residues.

J is TRBJ2-1 and V is TRBV9; possible D gene TRBD2, 6 bases. V was clipped by 0 bases and J by 0 bases, with 16 bases between them. Germline V gene lookup returns CDR1 SGDLS and CDR2 YYNGEE. The CDR3 runs 18 residues. The CDR3 region has the DNA TGTGCCAGCAGCGTAGGGGGAGGAGTCTCGAGCTCCTACAATGAGCAGTTCTTC. This translates into CASSVGGGVSSSYNEQFF.

The chain joins TRBV12-3 or TRBV12-4 to TRBJ2-7, with TRBD1 identical over 7 bases. The CDR3 has 13 amino acids. Losses at the gene ends were 5 bases for V and 6 bases for J; bases not matched to a gene: 7. CDR3 coding DNA: TGTGCCAGCAGTCAAGGAAGGGGGCGCGAGCAGTACTTC. It translates to CASSQGRGREQYF.

This clonotype showed up just once. The chain combines TRBV5-1 with TRBJ2-7, with 9 bases lining up with TRBD2. V was pared by 0 bases and J by 6 bases, with 4 bases of the junction left unmatched. The CDR3 has 14 amino acids. The germline CDR1 and CDR2 sequences are SGHRS and YFSETQ. CDR3 nucleotide sequence: TGCGCCAGCAGCTTGGATAGCGGGAGATTCGAGCAGTACTTC. As protein: CASSLDSGRFEQYF.

This chain uses TRBV9 with TRBJ2-5; D remains ambiguous. The ends were cut back, 0 bases at V and 11 bases at J, with 14 bases in the middle. Germline CDR1 and CDR2: SGDLS and YYNGEE. This CDR3 comprises 13 residues. The CDR3 here is CASSVAMGYEQYF. In DNA, the CDR3 is TGTGCCAGCAGCGTAGCTATGGGGTATGAGCAGTACTTC.

In regard to this clonotype: At one of its ends the junction is not consistent with the germline gene, which may arise from a read error. CDR3 nucleotides: TGTGCCCGAAGTGGACAGCTGAACACGGAAGCTTTCTTT. Its translation is CARSGQLNTEAFF. The V gene is TRBV2, the J gene TRBJ1-1; the D gene is possibly TRBD1 (6 bases). There are 13 residues in the CDR3. CDR1 and CDR2 (germline): SNHLY, FYNNEI.

The table lists this clonotype with a few counts. V gene TRBV30 combines with J gene TRBJ2-3; TRBD2 is a possible D gene (5 bases). The CDR3 loop spans 14 amino acids. Germline CDR1 GTSNPN, CDR2 SVGIG (reference sequence). V was clipped by 1 base and J by 1 base, with 9 bases between them. This CDR3 reads CAWSAGSGTDTQYF. The CDR3 region has the DNA TGTGCCTGGAGTGCGGGGAGTGGCACAGATACGCAGTATTTT.

This clonotype was seen more than once but under ten times. The chain joins TRBV7-2 to TRBJ1-5; D unresolved. V dropped 11 bases and J dropped 3 bases, with 17 bases sitting between them. The CDR3 totals 14 residues. CDR1 is SGHTA, CDR2 FQGNSA, per germline. This CDR3 reads CAAGGSGTNQPQHF. CDR3 in DNA: TGTGCCGCCGGAGGAAGCGGTACCAATCAGCCCCAGCATTTT.

This clonotype was counted at least ten times. This sequence joins TRBV4-2 and TRBJ2-3, with D perhaps given as TRBD1 or TRBD2 (6 bases each). V was cut by 1 base and J by 2 bases, with 13 bases left in between. This CDR3 has 16 amino acids. Germline V gene lookup returns CDR1 LGHNA and CDR2 YNFKEQ. The CDR3 is CASSQAGARPTDTQYF. Written as DNA, the CDR3 is TGTGCCAGCAGCCAAGCGGGGGCGCGCCCCACAGATACGCAGTATTTT.

J is TRBJ1-5 and V is TRBV27, with TRBD1 matching over 9 bases. The CDR3 sequence is 19 residues long. V gave up 5 bases and J gave up 6 bases; unmatched junction bases: 20. Germline V gene lookup returns CDR1 MNHEY and CDR2 SMNVEV (reference sequence). The CDR3 loop is CASSRTREQGAAWLQPQHF. The CDR3 nucleotides read TGTGCCAGCAGTCGGACGAGAGAACAGGGGGCCGCATGGCTTCAGCCCCAGCATTTT.